A single sample is the source of the 22 T cell receptor beta chains below, sequenced in a study of blood T cells in healthy people across ages. A second about 7 to 12 cycle PCR used barcoded and J-beta primers. TCRdb called the 5' RACE reads again in MiXCR, with one record for every CDR3 protein. The sample consists of more than 800,000 distinct CDR3 sequences, around 45% of them appearing once. The sequencing input was blood. The receptors were sampled from a woman in her sixties or seventies in good health.

The chain uses TRBV27 and TRBJ2-4, with 8 bases aligning to TRBD1. V dropped 6 bases and J dropped 4; count of bases not matched to a gene: 5. The CDR3 spans 14 residues. Germline lookup yields CDR1 MNHEY and CDR2 SMNVEV (reference sequence). CDR3 in amino acids: CASREWTGKNIQYF. The CDR3 DNA reads as TGTGCCAGCAGAGAGTGGACAGGGAAAAACATTCAGTACTTC.

This clonotype was detected a few times. The chain is built from TRBV29-1 and TRBJ2-6, with a possible D match to TRBD2 (5 bases). With 3 bases removed from V and 8 bases from J, the gap between germline ends came to 8 bases. The CDR3 extends over 12 amino acids. The germline V gene encodes CDR1 SQVTM and CDR2 ANQGSEA. The CDR3, as DNA: TGCAGCGTTGATCCGGGAACCAACGTCCTGACTTTC. This gives the protein CSVDPGTNVLTF. The full variable domain, in which reference TRBV29-1 and TRBJ2-6 provide the parts outside the CDR3, is SAVISQKPSRDICQRGTSLTIQCQVDSQVTMMFWYRQQPGQSLTLIATANQGSEATYESGFVIDKFPISRPNLTFSTLTVSNMSPEDSSIYLCSVDPGTNVLTFGAGSRLTVL.

This clonotype turned up a few times. J is TRBJ2-7 and V is TRBV29-1, with 9 bases lining up with TRBD1. J gave up 2 bases and V 4 bases, and 6 bases lay outside the gene matches. The germline V gene encodes CDR1 SQVTM and CDR2 ANQGSEA. The CDR3 totals 14 residues. CDR3 coding DNA: TGCAGCGTTGGCGGGACAGGGCCTACCTACGAGCAGTACTTC. It codes for CSVGGTGPTYEQYF.

The chain couples TRBV6-1 to TRBJ2-4, with D uncertain. Germline V gene lookup returns CDR1 MNHNS and CDR2 SASEGT. The CDR3 spans 14 residues. The V and J ends lost 3 bases and 0 bases respectively, with 6 bases between them. CDR3 in DNA: TGTGCCAGCAGTGAGCTACTAGCCAAAAACATTCAGTACTTC. Its protein product is CASSELLAKNIQYF.

This clonotype was counted a single time. The chain recombines TRBV18 with TRBJ2-1, with 8 nucleotides matching TRBD2. The CDR3 is 16 amino acids. With V trimmed by 1 base and J by 6 bases, 8 bases remained unmatched. The V gene's germline CDR1 is KGHSH and CDR2 LQKENI. CDR3 amino acids: CASSPLGTRIGNEQFF. In DNA form, the CDR3 reads TGTGCCAGCTCACCACTTGGGACTAGAATCGGCAATGAGCAGTTCTTC.

This clonotype was detected only a few times. The genes are TRBV29-1 and TRBJ2-5; no clear D. V shed 7 bases and J shed 1 base, with 16 bases lying between them. The CDR3 contains 14 residues. CDR1 and CDR2 from the germline V gene are SQVTM and ANQGSEA. CDR3 residues: CSASLAGPQETQYF. DNA for the CDR3: TGCAGCGCCAGTCTGGCAGGCCCCCAAGAGACCCAGTACTTC. Using reference TRBV29-1 and TRBJ2-5 for the parts outside the CDR3, the full variable domain is SAVISQKPSRDICQRGTSLTIQCQVDSQVTMMFWYRQQPGQSLTLIATANQGSEATYESGFVIDKFPISRPNLTFSTLTVSNMSPEDSSIYLCSASLAGPQETQYFGPGTRLLVL.

The table lists this clonotype with many counts. The V call is TRBV5-1, the J call TRBJ2-7; D unclear. This CDR3 contains 13 residues. V lost 4 bases and J 0 bases, leaving 8 bases between the germline ends. Germline-derived CDR1 and CDR2 are SGHRS and YFSETQ. CDR3: CASSLVSSYEQYF. CDR3 DNA: TGCGCCAGCAGCCTAGTTAGCTCCTACGAGCAGTACTTC.

The chain couples TRBV20-1 to TRBJ2-4, with 13 bases matching TRBD2. Trimming cost V 4 bases and J 1 base; bases outside gene matches: 4. CDR3 length: 16 amino acids. Germline loops: CDR1 DFQATT, CDR2 SNEGSKA (reference sequence). CDR3 coding DNA: TGCAGTGCTACCGGGACTAGCGGGATCGCCAAAAACATTCAGTACTTC. Translation: CSATGTSGIAKNIQYF.

The chain combines TRBV13 with TRBJ2-7, with TRBD2 matching 10 bases. Germline CDR1 is PRHDT and CDR2 is FYEKMQ (reference sequence). The CDR3 extends over 19 amino acids. J gave up 7 bases and V 5 bases, and 23 bases lay outside the gene matches. CDR3 protein: CASSPTPKIAGGLANEQYF. Here the CDR3 DNA reads TGTGCCAGCAGCCCGACTCCGAAAATAGCGGGAGGACTAGCCAATGAGCAGTACTTC.

This clonotype was seen many times. The chain employs TRBV4-1 and TRBJ2-7; the match to TRBD1 covers 7 bases. V lost 5 bases and J lost 1; bases outside the gene matches: 2. The CDR3 sequence is 13 residues long. Germline loops: CDR1 MGHRA, CDR2 YSYEKL. The CDR3 reads CASSEGQSYEQYF. Here the CDR3 DNA reads TGCGCCAGCAGCGAGGGACAGTCCTACGAGCAGTACTTC.

The chain carries TRBV20-1 and TRBJ2-1, with D possibly TRBD2 on 6 matching bases. Germline V gene sequence: CDR1 DFQATT, CDR2 SNEGSKA (reference sequence). Trimming removed 0 bases from V and 0 bases from J, with 12 bases in between. This CDR3 has 16 residues. The CDR3 sequence: CSARDGGTSSYNEQFF. The CDR3 DNA reads as TGCAGTGCTAGAGATGGCGGGACGAGCTCCTACAATGAGCAGTTCTTC.

This clonotype occurred many times. J is TRBJ2-5 and V is TRBV28; no clear D gene. V gave up 5 bases and J gave up 5 bases, with 12 bases separating them. Germline lookup yields CDR1 MDHEN and CDR2 SYDVKM. This CDR3 has 13 residues. The CDR3 DNA reads TGTGCCAGCAGTATCACTGCCGCGGAGACCCAGTACTTC. Translated: CASSITAAETQYF.

V usage is TRBV27 and J usage is TRBJ2-7; D is ambiguous. The CDR3 is 14 residues long. Germline V gene lookup returns CDR1 MNHEY and CDR2 SMNVEV (reference sequence). With 7 bases removed from V and 3 bases from J, the gap between germline ends came to 16 bases. For the CDR3, the DNA is TGTGCCAGCAAAGTACAACGATTCGTCTACGAGCAGTACTTC. Translation: CASKVQRFVYEQYF.

This chain joins TRBV28 and TRBJ2-7; D is perhaps TRBD1 or TRBD2 (5 bases each). The germline V gene has CDR1 MDHEN and CDR2 SYDVKM. This CDR3 contains 14 residues. The V end was cut by 7 bases, the J end by 7 bases, with 20 bases between. The CDR3 sequence: CASTLIGARGEQYF. Here the CDR3 DNA reads TGTGCCAGCACCCTCATCGGGGCCCGAGGGGAGCAGTACTTC.

This CDR3 is CASGLAGGPMNEQYF. The DNA for the CDR3 is TGTGCTAGTGGTTTAGCGGGAGGGCCGATGAATGAGCAGTACTTC. The gene calls are TRBV12-5 and TRBJ2-5, with TRBD2 matching 10 bases. The germline gives CDR1 LGHNT, CDR2 FRNRAP. The J segment lost 11 bases and the V segment lost 3 bases, leaving 12 bases of the junction unmatched. The CDR3 is 15 residues long. Supplemented by reference TRBV12-5 and TRBJ2-5, the full variable domain reads DARVTQTPRHKVTEMGQEVTMRCQPILGHNTVFWYRQTMMQGLELLAYFRNRAPLDDSGMPKDRFSAEMPDATLATLKIQPSEPRDSAVYFCASGLAGGPMNEQYFGPGTRLLVL.

The chain has TRBV20-1 and TRBJ1-1, with D possibly TRBD1 on 6 matching bases. Between the trimmed V and J ends, which lost 1 base and 0 bases, there was a span of 12 bases. Looked up from germline, CDR1 is DFQATT and CDR2 is SNEGSKA (reference sequence). The CDR3 has 15 amino acids. The CDR3 here is CSARVGGYVNTEAFF. CDR3 bases: TGCAGTGCTAGAGTAGGGGGTTACGTGAACACTGAAGCTTTCTTT.

V usage is TRBV13 and J usage is TRBJ1-6, with D perhaps matching TRBD1 (6 bases). There are 17 residues in the CDR3. Trimming removed 6 bases from V and 14 bases from J, with 29 bases in between. Germline CDR1 reads PRHDT; CDR2 reads FYEKMQ (reference sequence). The CDR3, as DNA: TGTGCCAGCAGTACAAGACGGGCTGGGGGCCGCTATTGTACCCTCCACTTT. It codes for CASSTRRAGGRYCTLHF.

V gene TRBV21-1 combines with J gene TRBJ2-3; the DNA was not used to check the table's D call, TRBD2. TRBV21-1 is a pseudogene segment. The CDR3 loop spans 16 amino acids. CDR3 sequence: CASSKSVYSAQQSQYF. CDR3 sequence (DNA): TGTGCCAGCAGCAAATCAGTCTACTCGGCCCAGCAATCGCAGTATTTT.

This clonotype has just a few counts. The genes are TRBV15 and TRBJ2-4, with a weak D call TRBD1 (6 bases). From germline, CDR1 is LNHNV and CDR2 YYDKDF (reference sequence). The V end was cut by 4 bases, the J end by 1 base, with 11 bases between. The CDR3 spans 15 residues. This chain's CDR3 is CATSKLDRAKNIQYF. CDR3 nucleotide sequence: TGTGCCACCAGCAAACTAGACAGGGCCAAAAACATTCAGTACTTC.

The V call is TRBV2, the J call TRBJ2-2; 15 positions match TRBD2. J lost 7 bases, V lost 9 bases, and 9 bases had no gene match. Germline lookup yields CDR1 SNHLY and CDR2 FYNNEI. The CDR3 spans 16 residues. This chain's CDR3 is CARRGTSGRRDGELFF. The CDR3 DNA is TGTGCCAGGAGGGGGACTAGCGGGAGGAGAGACGGGGAGCTGTTTTTT.

The chain links TRBV9 to TRBJ2-7; D assignment may be TRBD1 or TRBD2 (5 bases each). CDR3 size: 13 residues. Germline lookup yields CDR1 SGDLS and CDR2 YYNGEE. V was trimmed by 3 bases and J by 6 bases, leaving 13 bases between them. CDR3 DNA: TGTGCCAGCAGCGCGGGACCAAGAGGCGAGCAGTACTTC. This sequence encodes CASSAGPRGEQYF.

This clonotype was recorded a few times. V usage is TRBV15 and J usage is TRBJ1-2; D remains unclear. Germline V gene data show CDR1 as LNHNV and CDR2 as YYDKDF (reference sequence). CDR3 length equals 16 residues. The V gene lost 0 bases and the J gene lost 2 bases, with 13 bases spanning the gap. CDR3 residues: CATSRDRGSPNYGYTF. The CDR3 DNA is TGTGCCACCAGCAGAGATCGGGGATCCCCCAACTATGGCTACACCTTC.